The 18 T cell receptor beta chains listed next were all sequenced from one sample in a study of blood T cells in healthy people across ages. A sample-barcoded 5' primer and a J-beta primer mix were used in a second PCR of about 7 to 12 cycles. TCRdb called the 5' RACE reads again in MiXCR, with one record for every CDR3 protein. The data contain over a million distinct CDR3 sequences, less than 50% of them singletons. The source material was blood. These receptors all come from a woman between 55 and 75 years old in good health.

The V gene is TRBV9, the J gene TRBJ2-2; D uncertain. Trimming left V 1 base short and J 5 bases short, with 0 bases between. Germline CDR1 is SGDLS and CDR2 is YYNGEE. The CDR3 length is 11 residues. CDR3 DNA: TGTGCCAGCAGCGTAACCGGGGAGCTGTTTTTT. This gives the protein CASSVTGELFF.

This clonotype was picked up a small number of times. The V call is TRBV6-5, the J call TRBJ2-3, with no clear D. The CDR3 sequence is 14 residues long. V lost 5 bases to trimming and J lost 6 bases, with 15 bases between them. Germline V gene sequence: CDR1 MNHEY, CDR2 SVGAGI. The CDR3 loop is CASSRPMTRDTQYF. In nucleotides, the CDR3 is TGTGCCAGCAGTCGACCCATGACTCGGGATACGCAGTATTTT.

The chain is built from TRBV12-3 or TRBV12-4 and TRBJ2-1, with 10 bases matching TRBD2. CDR3 length equals 13 residues. Trimming cost V 8 bases and J 5 bases; bases outside gene matches: 3. In DNA form, the CDR3 reads TGTGCCAGCGCAAGCGGGAGGGACAATGAGCAGTTCTTC. Protein product: CASASGRDNEQFF.

The chain carries TRBV6-1 and TRBJ2-7; TRBD2 aligns across 11 bases. The last part of the DNA fits TRBJ2-5 better; the J call may be wrong. CDR1 MNHNS and CDR2 SASEGT come from the germline V gene. CDR3 length: 16 amino acids. The CDR3 DNA follows: TGTGCCAGCAGTCCTCTTAGCGGGAGGGCCAGGGAGACCCAGTACTTC. Its protein is CASSPLSGRARETQYF.

CDR3 amino acids: CASSLGEGFVKETQYF. In nucleotides, the CDR3 is TGTGCCAGCAGCCTCGGGGAGGGGTTCGTTAAAGAGACCCAGTACTTC. This sequence joins TRBV11-2 and TRBJ2-5, with 7 bases that match TRBD2. V lost 5 bases, J lost 3 bases, and 12 bases stayed unmatched. This CDR3 is built from 16 residues. The germline V gene encodes CDR1 SGHAT and CDR2 FQNNGV. The variable domain in full, completed from reference TRBV11-2 and TRBJ2-5, reads EAGVAQSPRYKIIEKRQSVAFWCNPISGHATLYWYQQILGQGPKLLIQFQNNGVVDDSQLPKDRFSAERLKGVDSTLKIQPAKLEDSAVYLCASSLGEGFVKETQYFGPGTRLLVL.

This clonotype has just a few counts. The chain joins TRBV7-8 to TRBJ2-5, with 12 bases matching TRBD2. Germline V gene lookup returns CDR1 SGHVS and CDR2 FQNEAQ. The CDR3 length is 17 residues. V lost 2 bases and J lost 0; bases outside the gene matches: 4. CDR3: CASSLTLAGGYQETQYF. The CDR3 nucleotides read TGTGCCAGCAGCTTAACTCTAGCGGGGGGGTACCAAGAGACCCAGTACTTC.

The chain joins TRBV10-3 to TRBJ2-5; 11 nucleotides line up with TRBD2. With 2 bases clipped from V and 3 bases from J, the junction kept 8 bases outside the gene matches. This CDR3 spans 17 amino acids. Germline CDR1 reads ENHRY; CDR2 reads SYGVKD. CDR3 bases: TGTGCCATCAGTGAGATAGCGGGGGGGCCTAAGGAAGAGACCCAGTACTTC. Translation gives CAISEIAGGPKEETQYF.

This clonotype was found once. The CDR3 sequence: CASSWPQGVGSYNEQFF. The CDR3 DNA is TGTGCCAGCAGCTGGCCGCAGGGCGTAGGCTCCTACAATGAGCAGTTCTTC. The V and J genes are TRBV5-4 and TRBJ2-1; D is possibly TRBD1 (5 bases). The germline V gene has CDR1 SGHNT and CDR2 YYREEE (reference sequence). CDR3 length equals 17 residues. V was cut by 3 bases and J by 0 bases, with 16 bases left in between. The full variable domain, completed using reference TRBV5-4 and TRBJ2-1, is ETGVTQSPTHLIKTRGQQVTLRCSSQSGHNTVSWYQQALGQGPQFIFQYYREEENGRGNFPPRFSGLQFPNYSSELNVNALELDDSALYLCASSWPQGVGSYNEQFFGPGTRLTVL.

The chain combines TRBV6-5 with TRBJ2-3; D is tentatively TRBD1 or TRBD2 (5 bases each). CDR1 MNHEY and CDR2 SVGAGI come from the germline V gene. V lost 2 bases and J 6 bases, leaving 15 bases between the germline ends. The CDR3 runs 15 residues. CDR3 residues: CASSYTGPMGDTQYF. The CDR3 DNA reads as TGTGCCAGCAGTTACACGGGACCCATGGGGGATACGCAGTATTTT.

This rearrangement joins TRBV6-2 or TRBV6-3 to TRBJ2-3; TRBD2 aligns across 9 bases. The CDR3 loop spans 16 amino acids. Germline CDR1 is MNHEY and CDR2 is SVGEGT. V dropped 6 bases and J dropped 7; count of bases not matched to a gene: 14. This CDR3 is CASRGPRTSDSYTQYF. CDR3 DNA sequence: TGTGCCAGCAGGGGGCCCCGGACTAGCGACTCGTATACGCAGTATTTT.

V is TRBV7-3 and J is TRBJ2-7; TRBD1 might be the D (6 bases). V was pared by 1 base and J by 5 bases, with 12 bases between. Germline V gene lookup returns CDR1 SGHTA and CDR2 FQGTGA. The CDR3 extends over 14 amino acids. The CDR3: CASSLNTGLDEQYF. The CDR3 nucleotides read TGTGCCAGCAGCTTAAACACAGGGCTAGACGAGCAGTACTTC.

The rearrangement joins TRBV20-1 to TRBJ2-4; D is possibly TRBD2 (6 bases). The end of the DNA is better explained by TRBJ2-7, so the J call may be wrong. The CDR3 loop spans 15 amino acids. Germline assignment: CDR1 DFQATT and CDR2 SNEGSKA (reference sequence). Here the CDR3 reads CSARISGRGGYEQYF. CDR3 nucleotide sequence: TGCAGTGCTAGGATTAGCGGACGAGGCGGCTACGAGCAGTACTTC.

As to this clonotype: No conserved phenylalanine or tryptophan ends this CDR3, so it is likely a read error. The DNA is left out, because the CDR3 cannot be placed on it with certainty; the CDR3 is given as TCRdb lists it. This rearrangement joins TRBV10-3 to TRBJ2-5. Both ends counted, the CDR3 spans 15 residues. Germline CDR1 reads ENHRY; CDR2 reads SYGVKD. CDR3 residues: CAISGPVTHGYTFGS.

The chain recombines TRBV4-1 with TRBJ2-1; 12 positions match TRBD2. The CDR3 extends over 16 amino acids. Germline CDR1 is MGHRA and CDR2 is YSYEKL. V lost 1 base to trimming and J lost 9 bases; unmatched junction nucleotides: 7. CDR3 nucleotide sequence: TGCGCCAGCAGCCAAGGTTCTAGCGGGAGGGGGAGTGAGCAGTTCTTC. It is translated as CASSQGSSGRGSEQFF.

In this sample, this clonotype turned up a few times. The rearrangement joins TRBV20-1 to TRBJ1-6; D not resolved. This CDR3 contains 16 residues. The V gene's germline CDR1 is DFQATT and CDR2 SNEGSKA (reference sequence). V was clipped by 3 bases and J by 4 bases, with 16 bases between them. The CDR3 nucleotides read TGCAGTGCTAGTTTGAGTCTTACAGCGTATAATTCACCCCTCCACTTT. Translated: CSASLSLTAYNSPLHF.

V is TRBV7-2 and J is TRBJ1-5, with unresolved D. There are 13 residues in the CDR3. CDR1 SGHTA and CDR2 FQGNSA come from the germline V gene. The ends were cut back, 5 bases at V and 4 bases at J, with 9 bases in the middle. The CDR3 region is CASSRVINQPQHF. The CDR3 region has the DNA TGTGCCAGCAGCCGCGTGATTAATCAGCCCCAGCATTTT.

J is TRBJ2-3 and V is TRBV7-2; no clear D gene. Deletions cut 8 bases from V and 2 bases from J, with 17 bases between. The germline V gene encodes CDR1 SGHTA and CDR2 FQGNSA. This CDR3 has 15 amino acids. The CDR3 bases are TGTGCCAGCCAGTGGGTGGTTAGCCCCACAGATACGCAGTATTTT. Translated, it gives CASQWVVSPTDTQYF.

The chain combines TRBV12-3 or TRBV12-4 with TRBJ2-1; TRBD2 matches 7 bases. This CDR3 has 18 amino acids. V shed 6 bases, J shed 5 bases, and the junction held 19 bases outside the gene matches. CDR3 sequence reads: CASRRPPLTSSFHNEQFF. CDR3 bases: TGTGCCAGCAGACGTCCCCCTTTGACTAGCAGCTTCCACAATGAGCAGTTCTTC.